Each of the 5 T cell receptor beta chains below was sequenced from the same sample in a study of blood T cell repertoires in COVID-19. Libraries were prepared by immunoSEQ multiplex PCR; TCRdb keeps only in-frame clonotypes and omits some of them. Among around 290,000 clones, 88% were seen once, and the ten largest hold about 1%. Material: PBMCs or T cells enriched from blood (not recorded which). All receptors come from a young woman who had recovered from COVID-19.

The chain recombines TRBV18 with TRBJ1-1; D is uncertain. CDR1 and CDR2 (germline): KGHSH, LQKENI. V lost 1 base to trimming and J lost 2 bases, with 8 bases between them. This CDR3 is built from 14 residues. CDR3 loop: CASSPQRRNTEAFF. CDR3 nucleotides: TGTGCCAGCTCACCACAACGGAGAAACACTGAAGCTTTCTTT.

The chain links TRBV6-6 to TRBJ1-2; D is uncertain. With 2 bases removed from V and 6 bases from J, the gap between germline ends came to 13 bases. The CDR3 loop spans 14 amino acids. Germline V gene data show CDR1 as MNHNY and CDR2 as SVGAGI (reference sequence). The CDR3 nucleotides are TGTGCCAGCAGTTACACCCGAGAGTCTAATGGCTACACCTTC. It is translated as CASSYTRESNGYTF.

This clone has only a few counts. J is TRBJ2-1 and V is TRBV12-3 or TRBV12-4; D might be TRBD2 (6 bases). CDR3 size: 13 residues. V was trimmed by 4 bases and J by 8 bases, leaving 12 bases between them. For the CDR3, the DNA is TGTGCCAGCAGTTGGGACTGGGTCTATGAGCAGTTCTTC. Its protein product is CASSWDWVYEQFF.

The rearrangement joins TRBV11-2 to TRBJ1-1; no definite D call. Trimming left V 3 bases short and J 0 bases short, with 14 bases between. This CDR3 is 16 amino acids long. The germline CDR1 and CDR2 sequences are SGHAT and FQNNGV. In DNA, the CDR3 is TGTGCCAGCAGCTTTCCCCGAGGCGTTGTGAACACTGAAGCTTTCTTT. It specifies CASSFPRGVVNTEAFF.

This rearrangement joins TRBV15 to TRBJ2-3, with 7 bases aligning to TRBD1. With 6 bases clipped from V and 0 bases from J, the junction kept 6 bases outside the gene matches. CDR1 and CDR2 (germline): LNHNV, YYDKDF (reference sequence). The CDR3 extends over 15 amino acids. CDR3: CATSGQAPSTDTQYF. CDR3 DNA sequence: TGTGCCACCAGTGGACAGGCCCCCAGCACAGATACGCAGTATTTT.